A selection of T cell receptor beta chains follows, all from one sample in a study of T-cell memory formation after mild COVID-19. TCRdb processed the 5' RACE reads anew with MiXCR; each CDR3 protein has one entry. The profile shows around 450,000 distinct CDR3 sequences, roughly 24% of them singletons. Sequencing was carried out using PBMCs or a T cell subset sorted from them (not recorded which). Receptors originate from an adult woman who had mild COVID-19 (a few samples of this study predate the infection). Cell type and time point are not known. Each CDR3 is given with its conserved first and last residue. D genes are given only for firm matches. The listing skips clone size in some rows; elsewhere it reads once, few, many or a size class.

j_call clone_size d_call v_call cdr3_aa cdr3_nt
TRBJ2-5 NA TRBD1 TRBV18 CASSPNTGGETQYF TGTGCCAGCTCACCAAATACAGGGGGAGAGACCCAGTACTTC
TRBJ2-3 few TRBD1 TRBV28 CASSLGQGGDTQYF TGTGCCAGCAGTCTGGGACAGGGGGGAGATACGCAGTATTTT
TRBJ2-3 NA TRBD2 TRBV3-1 CASRQRGNTDTQYF TGTGCCAGCAGGCAGCGGGGGAACACAGATACGCAGTATTTT
TRBJ2-4 few NA TRBV12-3/TRBV12-4 CASSPPGRLAKNIQYF TGTGCCAGCAGTCCTCCAGGGAGACTAGCCAAAAACATTCAGTACTTC
TRBJ2-1 few TRBD2 TRBV2 CASRTTSGGANEQFF TGTGCCAGCAGAACCACTAGCGGGGGGGCTAATGAGCAGTTCTTC
TRBJ2-1 NA TRBD2 TRBV20-1 CSAPQRASGKNEQFF TGCAGTGCTCCGCAGCGGGCTAGCGGGAAAAATGAGCAGTTCTTC
TRBJ2-7 few TRBD2 TRBV7-9 CASSLTSGRARYEQYF TGTGCCAGCAGTCTGACTAGCGGGAGGGCCCGCTACGAGCAGTACTTC
TRBJ1-5 once NA TRBV7-8 CASRDSFGNQPQHF TGTGCCAGCAGAGACTCTTTCGGCAATCAGCCCCAGCATTTT
TRBJ1-1 NA NA TRBV6-4 CASSDYIRVSEAFF TGTGCCAGCAGTGACTATATCCGAGTTTCTGAAGCTTTCTTT
TRBJ2-1 NA NA TRBV3-1 CASSLLSSSYNEQFF TGTGCCAGCAGCTTACTTTCGAGCTCCTACAATGAGCAGTTCTTC
TRBJ1-2 few NA TRBV2 CASSAGVVSYGYTF TGTGCCAGCAGTGCGGGGGTTGTTAGCTATGGCTACACCTTC
TRBJ1-3 few TRBD1 TRBV5-6 CASSSIRDSRNTIYF TGTGCCAGCAGCTCCATCCGGGACAGCCGAAACACCATATATTTT
TRBJ2-3 few NA TRBV29-1 CSVGARTWVTDTQYF TGCAGCGTGGGGGCTAGAACCTGGGTCACAGATACGCAGTATTTT
TRBJ2-3 many NA TRBV29-1 CSVEVTRSTDTQYF TGCAGCGTTGAGGTGACGCGAAGCACAGATACGCAGTATTTT